A single sample gave rise to the 30 T cell receptor beta chains below, sequenced in a study of T cells in narcolepsy. The method was immunoSEQ multiplex PCR; TCRdb's version includes in-frame clones alone and lacks a portion of them. Here the sample spans roughly 25,000 clones, around 85% being singletons. Sequencing was carried out using CD45RA- memory CD4+ T cells from PBMCs. These receptors all stem from a human donor with narcolepsy.

This rearrangement joins TRBV4-2 to TRBJ2-7; D uncertain. Germline loops: CDR1 LGHNA, CDR2 YNFKEQ. The ends were cut back, 0 bases at V and 1 base at J, with 7 bases in the middle. CDR3 length equals 14 residues. CDR3 DNA: TGTGCCAGCAGCCAAGATGGCATATCCTACGAGCAGTACTTC. This translates into CASSQDGISYEQYF.

This clone appeared a single time. A read error may produce the germline difference seen at one junction end. Other DNA sequences in the sample encode the same CDR3. The chain uses TRBV27 and TRBJ1-1; a weak D match, TRBD1 (6 bases). The CDR3 is 16 residues long. Germline V gene lookup returns CDR1 MNHEY and CDR2 SMNVEV (reference sequence). CDR3: CASSINRVAVNTEAFF. The CDR3 DNA is TGTGCCAGCAGTATTAACAGGGTGGCCGTTAACACTGAGGCTTTCTTT.

This sequence joins TRBV28 and TRBJ1-1; TRBD1 aligns across 9 bases. Germline CDR1 is MDHEN and CDR2 is SYDVKM. The CDR3 length is 16 residues. V was clipped by 5 bases and J by 0 bases; unmatched bases: 7. CDR3 sequence: CASSNPGQGLNTEAFF. The CDR3 DNA sequence: TGTGCCAGCAGTAATCCGGGACAGGGATTGAACACTGAAGCTTTCTTT. Full variable domain (remainder filled in from reference TRBV28 and TRBJ1-1): DVKVTQSSRYLVKRTGEKVFLECVQDMDHENMFWYRQDPGLGLRLIYFSYDVKMKEKGDIPEGYSVSREKKERFSLILESASTNQTSMYLCASSNPGQGLNTEAFFGQGTRLTVV.

The chain has TRBV6-1 and TRBJ2-3; 7 nucleotides agree with TRBD1. The CDR3 is 17 residues long. Germline V gives CDR1 MNHNS, CDR2 SASEGT. V was pared by 2 bases and J by 0 bases, with 8 bases of the junction left unmatched. CDR3 protein: CASSEWNTGASTDTQYF. CDR3 nucleotides: TGTGCCAGCAGTGAATGGAATACAGGGGCCAGCACAGATACGCAGTATTTT.

The chain combines TRBV18 with TRBJ1-5, with 10 bases aligning to TRBD1. The ends lost 0 bases at V and 3 bases at J; junction bases unmatched: 5. The CDR3 length is 17 residues. Germline V gene sequence: CDR1 KGHSH, CDR2 LQKENI. The CDR3 bases are TGTGCCAGCTCACCACCGCAGGGACAGGGGCCCAATCAGCCCCAGCATTTT. Amino acid sequence: CASSPPQGQGPNQPQHF.

The V and J genes are TRBV2 and TRBJ2-1, with 7 bases lining up with TRBD2. Germline CDR1 reads SNHLY; CDR2 reads FYNNEI. The CDR3 has 16 amino acids. With 6 bases clipped from V and 0 bases from J, the junction kept 8 bases outside the gene matches. CDR3 region: CASSLVLANSYNEQFF. The CDR3 DNA follows: TGTGCCAGCAGCTTAGTACTAGCGAACTCCTACAATGAGCAGTTCTTC.

In this sample, this clone turned up a few times. This chain connects TRBV6-5 to TRBJ2-2, with D possibly matching TRBD1 (6 bases). Germline CDR1 and CDR2: MNHEY and SVGAGI. The CDR3 runs 15 residues. V was trimmed by 6 bases and J by 2 bases, leaving 13 bases between them. CDR3 sequence reads: CASSPGHLNTGELFF. CDR3 in DNA: TGTGCCAGCAGCCCGGGACACTTAAACACCGGGGAGCTGTTTTTT.

The rearrangement joins TRBV19 to TRBJ2-1; 14 bases fit TRBD2. This CDR3 has 16 residues. J gave up 5 bases and V 7 bases, and 7 bases lay outside the gene matches. Germline lookup yields CDR1 LNHDA and CDR2 SQIVND (reference sequence). The DNA for the CDR3 is TGTGCCAGTACCCTCCGGACTAGCGGGAGGAACAATGAGCAGTTCTTC. It translates to CASTLRTSGRNNEQFF.

This rearrangement joins TRBV7-8 to TRBJ1-1; TRBD1 aligns across 7 bases. Unmatched junction bases numbered 10, after V lost 5 bases and J lost 7 bases. The germline CDR1 and CDR2 sequences are SGHVS and FQNEAQ. This CDR3 comprises 14 residues. The CDR3 loop is CASSLDINRGEAFF. DNA of the CDR3: TGTGCCAGCAGCCTAGATATTAACAGGGGTGAAGCTTTCTTT.

This clone was seen a few times. The chain combines TRBV6-5 with TRBJ2-7; TRBD2 agrees at 7 bases. Per the germline V gene, CDR1 is MNHEY and CDR2 is SVGAGI. The CDR3 runs 13 residues. Trimming cost V 6 bases and J 0 bases; bases outside gene matches: 2. The CDR3 DNA is TGTGCCAGCAGGACTAGCAGCTCCTACGAGCAGTACTTC. Protein sequence: CASRTSSSYEQYF.

The gene calls are TRBV28 and TRBJ2-5, with D perhaps TRBD1 (7 bases). The CDR3 runs 12 residues. V lost 5 bases and J 5 bases, leaving 9 bases between the germline ends. Germline-derived CDR1 and CDR2 are MDHEN and SYDVKM. The CDR3 nucleotides are TGTGCCAGCAGTCAGGGGGGCGAGACCCAGTACTTC. Its translation: CASSQGGETQYF.

CDR3: CASSLAGTSIYNEQFF. In DNA form, the CDR3 reads TGTGCCAGCAGCTTGGCCGGGACTAGCATCTACAATGAGCAGTTCTTC. The V call is TRBV5-8, the J call TRBJ2-1, with 9 nucleotides matching TRBD2. The length of the CDR3 is 16 residues. Germline CDR1 SGHTS, CDR2 YDEGEE. V was pared by 0 bases and J by 3 bases, with 4 bases of the junction left unmatched. The full variable domain, its missing parts supplied by reference TRBV5-8 and TRBJ2-1, is EAGVTQSPTHLIKTRGQQATLRCSPISGHTSVYWYQQALGLGLQFLLWYDEGEERNRGNFPPRFSGRQFPNYSSELNVNALELEDSALYLCASSLAGTSIYNEQFFGPGTRLTVL.

This chain connects TRBV19 to TRBJ2-1; D is unclear. Trimming removed 6 bases from V and 8 bases from J, with 14 bases in between. Germline V gives CDR1 LNHDA, CDR2 SQIVND (reference sequence). This CDR3 has 13 amino acids. The CDR3 region has the DNA TGTGCCAGTAGCCAGAACTTCCGGGATGAGCAGTTCTTC. Translated, it gives CASSQNFRDEQFF.

The V call is TRBV19, the J call TRBJ2-7; 11 bases align to TRBD1. After removal of 5 bases from V and 6 bases from J, the junction contained 6 bases not matched to a gene. Per the germline V gene, CDR1 is LNHDA and CDR2 is SQIVND (reference sequence). This CDR3 contains 14 residues. CDR3 in amino acids: CASSPGTGGVEQYF. CDR3 DNA: TGTGCCAGTAGTCCCGGGACAGGGGGGGTCGAGCAGTACTTC.

V and J are TRBV7-2 and TRBJ1-2; D possibly corresponds to TRBD1 (6 bases). From germline, CDR1 is SGHTA and CDR2 FQGNSA. This CDR3 has 15 amino acids. The V end lost 7 bases, the J end lost 8 bases, and 23 bases lay between the germline ends. The CDR3 sequence: CASTSRGGAGWGYTF. The CDR3 DNA is TGTGCCAGCACCTCGCGGGGGGGGGCAGGTTGGGGCTACACCTTC.

About this clone: At one end, the junction sequence differs from germline, possibly due to a read error. The rearrangement joins TRBV11-2 to TRBJ2-1; 9 positions match TRBD1. The CDR3 is 15 amino acids. Germline loops: CDR1 SGHAT, CDR2 FQNNGV. CDR3 sequence reads: CASSLDRGMSDEQFF. The CDR3 DNA is TGTGCCAGCAGCCTAGACAGGGGGATGTCTGATGAGCAGTTCTTC. Full variable domain (outside the CDR3, taken from reference TRBV11-2 and TRBJ2-1): EAGVAQSPRYKIIEKRQSVAFWCNPISGHATLYWYQQILGQGPKLLIQFQNNGVVDDSQLPKDRFSAERLKGVDSTLKIQPAKLEDSAVYLCASSLDRGMSDEQFFGPGTRLTVL.

V usage is TRBV10-3 and J usage is TRBJ2-1; TRBD2 aligns across 15 bases. Per the germline V gene, CDR1 is ENHRY and CDR2 is SYGVKD. CDR3 size: 14 residues. V lost 2 bases and J lost 10; bases outside the gene matches: 0. The CDR3 sequence is CAISEGTSGREQFF. CDR3 in DNA: TGTGCCATCAGTGAGGGGACTAGCGGGAGGGAGCAGTTCTTC.

This clone came up a few times. V and J are TRBV27 and TRBJ1-2; 9 nucleotides agree with TRBD1. Trimming removed 5 bases from V and 12 bases from J; junction bases left unmatched: 10. Looked up from germline, CDR1 is MNHEY and CDR2 is SMNVEV (reference sequence). CDR3 length: 13 amino acids. The CDR3: CASSPTGGKVHTF. CDR3 bases: TGTGCCAGCAGTCCCACAGGGGGCAAAGTCCACACCTTC.

This clone was seen just once. The V and J genes are TRBV27 and TRBJ1-2; D call uncertain. Trimming took 2 bases from V and 2 from J, leaving 9 bases between them. This CDR3 is 14 amino acids long. Germline CDR1 is MNHEY and CDR2 is SMNVEV (reference sequence). CDR3 in amino acids: CASSLNRRNYGYTF. The DNA of the CDR3 is TGTGCCAGCAGTTTAAATAGGAGGAACTATGGCTACACCTTC.

This chain joins TRBV6-5 and TRBJ2-7, with 9 bases fitting TRBD1. The length of the CDR3 is 15 residues. Germline-derived CDR1 and CDR2 are MNHEY and SVGAGI. Losses at the gene ends were 8 bases for V and 3 bases for J; bases not matched to a gene: 11. CDR3: CASAPPGTGYYEQYF. DNA for the CDR3: TGTGCCAGCGCCCCACCCGGGACAGGGTACTACGAGCAGTACTTC.

The chain uses TRBV5-1 and TRBJ2-6; D gene ambiguous. With 4 bases removed from V and 2 bases from J, the gap between germline ends came to 7 bases. This CDR3 contains 14 residues. Germline CDR1 reads SGHRS; CDR2 reads YFSETQ. The CDR3 DNA sequence: TGCGCCAGCAGCCTGGATACTGGGGCCAACGTCCTGACTTTC. This encodes CASSLDTGANVLTF.

The rearrangement joins TRBV7-2 to TRBJ2-2; D might be TRBD2 (6 bases). In germline, CDR1 is SGHTA, CDR2 FQGNSA. This CDR3 spans 16 amino acids. Trimming shortened V by 6 bases and J by 2 bases, and 16 bases separated the two germline ends. Here the CDR3 reads CASRGPGLINTGELFF. The CDR3 DNA reads as TGTGCCAGCAGAGGACCGGGACTTATAAACACCGGGGAGCTGTTTTTT.

The genes are TRBV2 and TRBJ2-5; 7 bases fit TRBD2. Germline CDR1 is SNHLY and CDR2 is FYNNEI. The CDR3 is 11 amino acids. CDR3 sequence reads: CSGKVGETQYF. The CDR3 coding sequence is TGTAGCGGGAAGGTCGGGGAGACCCAGTACTTC.

V gene TRBV7-2 combines with J gene TRBJ1-2; D not resolved. Deletions cut 3 bases from V and 6 bases from J, with 11 bases between. Germline-derived CDR1 and CDR2 are SGHTA and FQGNSA. The length of the CDR3 is 13 residues. The CDR3 protein is CASSFSHTDGYTF. Written as DNA, the CDR3 is TGTGCCAGCAGCTTCTCGCATACGGATGGCTACACCTTC.

This chain joins TRBV12-1 and TRBJ1-2; TRBD1, the D gene given by the table, was not confirmed from the DNA. TRBV12-1 is listed as a pseudogene. The CDR3 covers 16 residues. The CDR3 coding sequence is TGTGCCAGCAGCGTAAGCGGGACAGGGTCTGGCTATGGCTACACCTTC. Translating it yields CASSVSGTGSGYGYTF.

This rearrangement joins TRBV5-4 to TRBJ2-1, with 13 bases lining up with TRBD2. With 0 bases clipped from V and 2 bases from J, the junction kept 5 bases outside the gene matches. The CDR3 is made up of 18 amino acids. Germline CDR1 reads SGHNT; CDR2 reads YYREEE (reference sequence). CDR3 residues: CASSLGTSGSPTYNEQFF. CDR3 in DNA: TGTGCCAGCAGCTTGGGGACTAGCGGGAGCCCAACCTACAATGAGCAGTTCTTC.

The chain joins TRBV18 to TRBJ1-2; 8 positions match TRBD1. Germline V gene sequence: CDR1 KGHSH, CDR2 LQKENI. V lost 3 bases to trimming and J lost 6 bases; unmatched junction nucleotides: 9. The CDR3 covers 15 residues. The chain's CDR3 is CASSPDRVGRDGYTF. In DNA form, the CDR3 reads TGTGCCAGCTCACCGGACAGGGTGGGACGTGATGGCTACACCTTC.

The CDR3 loop reads CASSLGGGTRETQYF. In DNA, the CDR3 is TGTGCCAGCAGCTTAGGGGGGGGGACTAGAGAGACCCAGTACTTC. This chain connects TRBV13 to TRBJ2-5, with 8 bases fitting TRBD2. CDR1 PRHDT and CDR2 FYEKMQ come from the germline V gene (reference sequence). V gave up 0 bases and J gave up 4 bases; unmatched junction bases: 4. This CDR3 region has 15 residues.

This chain uses TRBV7-3 with TRBJ2-1; perhaps TRBD1 as D (6 bases). The CDR3 sequence is 16 residues long. CDR1 SGHTA and CDR2 FQGTGA come from the germline V gene. Trimming took 5 bases from V and 6 from J, leaving 20 bases between them. CDR3 nucleotides: TGTGCCAGCAGCGACCTACCGGGACAAGGGGGCAATGAGCAGTTCTTC. Protein: CASSDLPGQGGNEQFF.

This clone rates as medium-sized. The V and J genes are TRBV7-6 and TRBJ1-3; D is perhaps TRBD1 (6 bases). Germline V gene data show CDR1 as SGHVS and CDR2 as FNYEAQ. CDR3 length: 14 residues. V was pared by 5 bases and J by 2 bases, with 10 bases between. DNA of the CDR3: TGTGCCAGCAGCCGGGGGGGCGCTGGAAACACCATATATTTT. It yields the protein CASSRGGAGNTIYF.